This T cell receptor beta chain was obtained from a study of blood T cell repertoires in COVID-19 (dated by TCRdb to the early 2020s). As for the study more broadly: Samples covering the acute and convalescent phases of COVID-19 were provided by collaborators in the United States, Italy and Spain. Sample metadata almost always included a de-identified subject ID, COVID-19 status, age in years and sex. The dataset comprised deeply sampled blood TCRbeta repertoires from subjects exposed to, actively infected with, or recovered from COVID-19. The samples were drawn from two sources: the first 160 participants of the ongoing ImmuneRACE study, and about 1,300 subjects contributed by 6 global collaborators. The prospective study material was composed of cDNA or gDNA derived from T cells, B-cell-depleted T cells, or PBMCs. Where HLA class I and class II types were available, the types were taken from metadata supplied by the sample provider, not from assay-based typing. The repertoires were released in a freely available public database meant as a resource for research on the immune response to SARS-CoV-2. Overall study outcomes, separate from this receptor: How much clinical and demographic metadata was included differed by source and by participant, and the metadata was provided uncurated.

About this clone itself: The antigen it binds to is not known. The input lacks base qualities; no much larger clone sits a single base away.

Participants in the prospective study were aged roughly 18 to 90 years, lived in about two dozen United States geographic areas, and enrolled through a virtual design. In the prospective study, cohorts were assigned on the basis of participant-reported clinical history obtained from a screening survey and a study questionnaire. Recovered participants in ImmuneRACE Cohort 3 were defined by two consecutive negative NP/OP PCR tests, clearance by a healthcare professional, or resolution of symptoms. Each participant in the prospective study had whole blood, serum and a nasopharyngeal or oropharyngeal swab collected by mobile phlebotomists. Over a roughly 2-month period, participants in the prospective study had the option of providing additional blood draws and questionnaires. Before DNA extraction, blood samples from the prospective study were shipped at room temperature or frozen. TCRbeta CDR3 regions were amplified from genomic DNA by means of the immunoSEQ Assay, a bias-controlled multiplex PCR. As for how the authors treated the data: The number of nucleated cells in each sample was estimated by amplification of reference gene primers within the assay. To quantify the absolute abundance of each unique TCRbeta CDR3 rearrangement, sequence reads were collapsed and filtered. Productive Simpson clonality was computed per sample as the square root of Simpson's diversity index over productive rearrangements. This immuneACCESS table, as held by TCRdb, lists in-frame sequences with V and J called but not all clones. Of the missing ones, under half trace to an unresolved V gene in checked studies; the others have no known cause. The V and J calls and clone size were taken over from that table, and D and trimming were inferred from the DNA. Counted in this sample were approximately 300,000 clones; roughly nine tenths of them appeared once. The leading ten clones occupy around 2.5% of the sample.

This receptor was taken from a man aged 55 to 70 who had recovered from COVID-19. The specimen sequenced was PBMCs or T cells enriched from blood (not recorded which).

The CDR3 corresponds to CAWSPLSGSEVKNIQYF. In nucleotides, the sequence is TGTGCCTGGAGTCCCCTTAGCGGGAGTGAGGTCAAAAACATTCAGTACTTC. The V gene is TRBV30 and the J gene is TRBJ2-4, with 9 middle bases fitting TRBD2. CDR1 and CDR2 were assigned from the germline V gene (reference sequence) as GTSNPN and SVGIG. Inclusive of the bounding cysteine and phenylalanine, the CDR3 is 17 residues long. Only the CDR3 part of the read is kept: 51 bases, read in frame from the first base. Germline trimming: 2 bases from V, 3 bases from J; junction bases outside gene matches: 11.